The 13 T cell receptor beta chains listed next were all sequenced from one sample in a study of blood T cell repertoires in COVID-19. Generated by immunoSEQ multiplex PCR, the TCRdb table keeps only in-frame clones and is missing some. The table has roughly 200,000 clones, about 85% seen once. The sample comprised peripheral blood. Every receptor here comes from a woman aged 18 to 35 who had recovered from COVID-19.

This chain joins TRBV6-5 and TRBJ2-7, with no clear D. Trimming took 8 bases from V and 0 from J, leaving 11 bases between them. This CDR3 comprises 13 residues. CDR1 and CDR2 from the germline V gene are MNHEY and SVGAGI. The CDR3: CASRLTSSYEQYF. The DNA of the CDR3 is TGTGCCAGCCGACTGACGAGCTCCTACGAGCAGTACTTC.

V usage is TRBV15 and J usage is TRBJ1-3; D not certain. From germline, CDR1 is LNHNV and CDR2 YYDKDF (reference sequence). Trimming cost V 0 bases and J 8 bases, with 8 bases left between them. CDR3 length: 13 residues. The CDR3 nucleotides are TGTGCCACCAGCAGAGATGAGGTAGACACCATATATTTT. This sequence encodes CATSRDEVDTIYF.

The chain has TRBV11-3 and TRBJ1-1; weak D call: TRBD1 (5 bases). This CDR3 is 13 amino acids long. V shed 6 bases and J shed 3 bases, with 11 bases lying between them. CDR1 and CDR2 (germline): SGHNT, YENEEA. The CDR3: CASRGGGDTEAFF. The CDR3 DNA is TGTGCCAGCAGGGGCGGGGGAGACACTGAAGCTTTCTTT.

This rearrangement joins TRBV7-2 to TRBJ2-3; TRBD2 matches at 9 bases. The germline CDR1 and CDR2 sequences are SGHTA and FQGNSA. After removal of 4 bases from V and 5 bases from J, the junction contained 7 bases not matched to a gene. The CDR3 has 15 residues. In DNA form, the CDR3 reads TGTGCCAGCAGCTCCTGGACTAGCGCGGGAGATACGCAGTATTTT. It translates to CASSSWTSAGDTQYF.

The rearrangement joins TRBV6-2 or TRBV6-3 to TRBJ1-2; a possible D gene is TRBD1 (6 bases). The CDR3 is 14 amino acids. Germline V CDR1 and CDR2: MNHEY, SVGEGT. V lost 2 bases to trimming and J lost 5 bases, with 12 bases between them. The CDR3 region has the DNA TGTGCCAGCAGTTACGTTTACAGGGAGTATGGCTACACCTTC. This sequence encodes CASSYVYREYGYTF.

The chain recombines TRBV30 with TRBJ2-7; 7 nucleotides agree with TRBD1. The CDR3 totals 15 residues. After removal of 3 bases from V and 7 bases from J, the junction contained 15 bases not matched to a gene. CDR1 GTSNPN and CDR2 SVGIG come from the germline V gene (reference sequence). The CDR3 reads CAWRLKGARGSEQYF. The CDR3 nucleotides read TGTGCCTGGAGACTAAAGGGGGCGAGGGGATCAGAGCAGTACTTC.

J is TRBJ1-4 and V is TRBV2, with D perhaps matching TRBD1 (5 bases). Trimming left V 4 bases short and J 2 bases short, with 8 bases between. CDR1 and CDR2 (germline): SNHLY, FYNNEI. The CDR3 runs 14 residues. CDR3 residues: CASSAGDTNEKLFF. DNA for the CDR3: TGTGCCAGCAGTGCGGGGGATACTAATGAAAAACTGTTTTTT.

This clone was counted at least ten times. V and J are TRBV10-1 and TRBJ2-1; TRBD1 is a possible D gene (6 bases). Germline V CDR1 and CDR2: WNHNN, SYGVQD (reference sequence). Trimming shortened V by 2 bases and J by 4 bases, and 15 bases separated the two germline ends. This CDR3 region has 16 residues. DNA for the CDR3: TGCGCCAGCAGTGAGAATGTACAGGGTGGATACAATGAGCAGTTCTTC. The encoded protein is CASSENVQGGYNEQFF.

The V gene is TRBV27, the J gene TRBJ1-2; TRBD1 matches at 8 bases. Germline lookup yields CDR1 MNHEY and CDR2 SMNVEV (reference sequence). The CDR3 spans 16 residues. V was pared by 6 bases and J by 2 bases, with 11 bases of the junction left unmatched. The CDR3 is CASSHSGTGRNYGYTF. The CDR3, as DNA: TGTGCCAGCAGCCATTCCGGGACAGGAAGGAACTATGGCTACACCTTC.

The CDR3 DNA follows: TGTGCCAGCAGTTACGGTCGGAGCACTGAAGCTTTCTTT. Translated, it gives CASSYGRSTEAFF. The genes are TRBV6-2 or TRBV6-3 and TRBJ1-1; no firm D call. The CDR3 is 13 amino acids. V was pared by 2 bases and J by 4 bases, with 8 bases between. Germline V gives CDR1 MNHEY, CDR2 SVGEGT.

This sequence joins TRBV19 and TRBJ2-1; 9 bases align to TRBD2. This CDR3 spans 14 amino acids. V lost 5 bases, J lost 5 bases, and 4 bases stayed unmatched. Germline V CDR1 and CDR2: LNHDA, SQIVND (reference sequence). In DNA form, the CDR3 reads TGTGCCAGTAGTGTCCTAGCGGGAAACAATGAGCAGTTCTTC. Protein: CASSVLAGNNEQFF. Filled out from reference TRBV19 and TRBJ2-1, the complete variable domain reads DGGITQSPKYLFRKEGQNVTLSCEQNLNHDAMYWYRQDPGQGLRLIYYSQIVNDFQKGDIAEGYSVSREKKESFPLTVTSAQKNPTAFYLCASSVLAGNNEQFFGPGTRLTVL.

The genes are TRBV7-6 and TRBJ1-1, with a weak D call TRBD1 (5 bases). The length of the CDR3 is 15 residues. The V gene's germline CDR1 is SGHVS and CDR2 FNYEAQ. With 1 base removed from V and 4 bases from J, the gap between germline ends came to 13 bases. The CDR3 bases are TGTGCCAGCAGCTTAGATGGGGGGTCGGGCACTGAAGCTTTCTTT. As protein: CASSLDGGSGTEAFF.

This sequence joins TRBV25-1 and TRBJ2-1; 9 nucleotides match TRBD1. Germline CDR1 reads MGHDK; CDR2 reads SYGVNS. This CDR3 is 15 amino acids long. V gave up 6 bases and J gave up 5 bases; unmatched junction bases: 8. In nucleotides, the CDR3 is TGTGCCAGCAGCCCTTGGGACAGGGACGACAATGAGCAGTTCTTC. Protein: CASSPWDRDDNEQFF.